Listed below are T cell receptor beta chains from one sample, sequenced in a study of T-cell memory formation after mild COVID-19. One entry per CDR3 protein, called by TCRdb with MiXCR from the 5' RACE reads. Of fewer than 700,000 distinct CDR3 sequences listed, roughly 20% were seen once; the top ten hold about 8.7%. Sequencing was done on a sample of PBMCs or a T cell subset sorted from them (not recorded which). The receptors originated from an adult woman who had mild COVID-19 (a few samples of this study predate the infection). Cell type and time point are not known. Each CDR3 is given with its conserved first and last residue. Each record gives: CDR3 protein, CDR3 DNA, D gene, clone size, CDR3 length, V gene, J gene. The D gene is left open where the match is weak. Clone size is stated in some rows and not others, as once, few, many or a class when expanded.

cdr3_aa: CSVERGEQFF
cdr3_nt: TGCAGCGTTGAAAGGGGCGAGCAGTTCTTC
d_call: NA
clone_size: few
cdr3_length: 10
v_call: TRBV29-1
j_call: TRBJ2-1

cdr3_aa: CASSSPNERDKPFF
cdr3_nt: TGTGCCAGCAGTTCTCCCAACGAGCGGGATAAGCCGTTCTTC
d_call: TRBD2
clone_size: few
cdr3_length: 14
v_call: TRBV7-9
j_call: TRBJ2-1

cdr3_aa: CSAKERWRASRQETQYF
cdr3_nt: TGCAGTGCTAAGGAGAGGTGGCGGGCCTCCAGACAAGAGACCCAGTACTTC
d_call: NA
clone_size: NA
cdr3_length: 17
v_call: TRBV20-1
j_call: TRBJ2-5

cdr3_aa: CASSGTVSGNTIYF
cdr3_nt: TGTGCCAGCAGCGGGACTGTCTCTGGAAACACCATATATTTT
d_call: NA
clone_size: few
cdr3_length: 14
v_call: TRBV3-1
j_call: TRBJ1-3

cdr3_aa: CASSQTLWTSGGGGSYNEQFF
cdr3_nt: TGTGCCAGCAGCCAAACCTTATGGACTAGCGGAGGGGGTGGATCCTACAATGAGCAGTTCTTC
d_call: TRBD2
clone_size: NA
cdr3_length: 21
v_call: TRBV3-1
j_call: TRBJ2-1

cdr3_aa: CASSQDFSTNNEQFF
cdr3_nt: TGCGCCAGCAGCCAAGATTTTAGCACGAACAATGAGCAGTTCTTC
d_call: NA
clone_size: NA
cdr3_length: 15
v_call: TRBV4-3
j_call: TRBJ2-1

cdr3_aa: CASSQAESPTGTPWTDTQYF
cdr3_nt: TGCGCCAGCAGCCAAGCGGAGAGCCCGACCGGGACCCCGTGGACAGATACGCAGTATTTT
d_call: NA
clone_size: few
cdr3_length: 20
v_call: TRBV4-3
j_call: TRBJ2-3

cdr3_aa: CATSRLGSWFF
cdr3_nt: TGTGCCACCAGCAGACTAGGTAGCTGGTTCTTC
d_call: NA
clone_size: few
cdr3_length: 11
v_call: TRBV24-1
j_call: TRBJ2-1

cdr3_aa: CASRPYRDGQVPLYF
cdr3_nt: TGTGCCAGCAGGCCCTACCGCGACGGGCAGGTCCCGCTGTATTTT
d_call: NA
clone_size: NA
cdr3_length: 15
v_call: TRBV2
j_call: TRBJ2-3

cdr3_aa: CATSRNPDQPQHF
cdr3_nt: TGTGCCACCAGCCGGAACCCGGATCAGCCCCAGCATTTT
d_call: NA
clone_size: few
cdr3_length: 13
v_call: TRBV15
j_call: TRBJ1-5

cdr3_aa: CAWSYGVTEAFF
cdr3_nt: TGTGCCTGGAGTTATGGGGTTACTGAAGCTTTCTTT
d_call: NA
clone_size: few
cdr3_length: 12
v_call: TRBV30
j_call: TRBJ1-1

cdr3_aa: CASSQLPGQGSGANVLTF
cdr3_nt: TGCGCCAGCAGCCAGCTTCCGGGACAGGGGTCTGGGGCCAACGTCCTGACTTTC
d_call: TRBD1
clone_size: NA
cdr3_length: 18
v_call: TRBV5-1
j_call: TRBJ2-6

cdr3_aa: CSASFSGSTDTQYF
cdr3_nt: TGCAGTGCTAGTTTTAGCGGGAGCACAGATACGCAGTATTTT
d_call: TRBD2
clone_size: NA
cdr3_length: 14
v_call: TRBV20-1
j_call: TRBJ2-3

cdr3_aa: CASSPPGQGAGGELFF
cdr3_nt: TGTGCCAGCAGCCCACCGGGACAGGGGGCAGGGGGGGAGCTGTTTTTT
d_call: TRBD1
clone_size: NA
cdr3_length: 16
v_call: TRBV4-2
j_call: TRBJ2-2

cdr3_aa: CASSRYRDRVADTQYF
cdr3_nt: TGTGCCAGCAGCCGCTATCGGGACAGGGTGGCAGATACGCAGTATTTT
d_call: TRBD1
clone_size: NA
cdr3_length: 16
v_call: TRBV11-2
j_call: TRBJ2-3

cdr3_aa: CASLLAGNTGELFF
cdr3_nt: TGTGCCAGTTTACTAGCGGGGAACACCGGGGAGCTGTTTTTT
d_call: TRBD2
clone_size: few
cdr3_length: 14
v_call: TRBV6-2/TRBV6-3
j_call: TRBJ2-2

cdr3_aa: CASSWQSSYEQYF
cdr3_nt: TGTGCCAGCAGCTGGCAGAGTTCCTACGAGCAGTACTTC
d_call: NA
clone_size: NA
cdr3_length: 13
v_call: TRBV7-9
j_call: TRBJ2-7

cdr3_aa: CASSVAVREGQETQYF
cdr3_nt: TGTGCCAGCAGCGTAGCAGTGCGGGAGGGCCAGGAGACCCAGTACTTC
d_call: TRBD2
clone_size: few
cdr3_length: 16
v_call: TRBV9
j_call: TRBJ2-5

cdr3_aa: CASSRQGRTQYF
cdr3_nt: TGTGCCAGCAGCCGACAGGGGCGTACGCAGTATTTT
d_call: TRBD1
clone_size: NA
cdr3_length: 12
v_call: TRBV7-2
j_call: TRBJ2-3

cdr3_aa: CSARAGPSYEQYF
cdr3_nt: TGCAGTGCTAGAGCGGGACCCTCCTACGAGCAGTACTTC
d_call: NA
clone_size: NA
cdr3_length: 13
v_call: TRBV20-1
j_call: TRBJ2-7

cdr3_aa: CATSDSGQKNEQFF
cdr3_nt: TGTGCCACCAGTGATTCGGGACAAAAGAATGAGCAGTTCTTC
d_call: NA
clone_size: NA
cdr3_length: 14
v_call: TRBV24-1
j_call: TRBJ2-1

cdr3_aa: CASSLDPLAGGPPGKNIQYF
cdr3_nt: TGTGCCAGCAGCTTGGACCCACTAGCGGGGGGCCCACCGGGGAAAAACATTCAGTACTTC
d_call: TRBD2
clone_size: few
cdr3_length: 20
v_call: TRBV7-9
j_call: TRBJ2-4

cdr3_aa: CASSLGQGPGYENYGYTF
cdr3_nt: TGTGCCAGCAGCTTGGGACAGGGGCCAGGATACGAGAACTATGGCTACACCTTC
d_call: TRBD1
clone_size: NA
cdr3_length: 18
v_call: TRBV7-9
j_call: TRBJ1-2

cdr3_aa: CAISDRGLAGVYEQYF
cdr3_nt: TGTGCCATCAGTGATCGGGGACTAGCGGGAGTCTACGAGCAGTACTTC
d_call: TRBD2
clone_size: NA
cdr3_length: 16
v_call: TRBV10-3
j_call: TRBJ2-7

cdr3_aa: CASSSTGGVYNEQFF
cdr3_nt: TGTGCCAGCAGCTCGACAGGTGGGGTCTACAATGAGCAGTTCTTC
d_call: NA
clone_size: few
cdr3_length: 15
v_call: TRBV7-6
j_call: TRBJ2-1

cdr3_aa: CASSYSISVADTQYF
cdr3_nt: TGTGCCAGCAGTTACTCGATTTCGGTAGCAGATACGCAGTATTTT
d_call: NA
clone_size: NA
cdr3_length: 15
v_call: TRBV6-2/TRBV6-3
j_call: TRBJ2-3

cdr3_aa: CSVDDTTDTQYF
cdr3_nt: TGCAGCGTTGATGACACCACAGATACGCAGTATTTT
d_call: NA
clone_size: NA
cdr3_length: 12
v_call: TRBV29-1
j_call: TRBJ2-3

cdr3_aa: CASSFTGGGVKAFF
cdr3_nt: TGTGCCAGCAGCTTCACGGGCGGGGGTGTAAAGGCTTTCTTT
d_call: NA
clone_size: NA
cdr3_length: 14
v_call: TRBV5-4
j_call: TRBJ1-1

cdr3_aa: CASSEPDGTGENTEAFF
cdr3_nt: TGCGCCAGCAGCGAACCCGACGGGACGGGGGAAAACACTGAAGCTTTCTTT
d_call: NA
clone_size: NA
cdr3_length: 17
v_call: TRBV5-1
j_call: TRBJ1-1

cdr3_aa: CSVTQGETQYF
cdr3_nt: TGCAGCGTTACACAGGGGGAGACCCAGTACTTC
d_call: TRBD1
clone_size: NA
cdr3_length: 11
v_call: TRBV29-1
j_call: TRBJ2-5

cdr3_aa: CASSFLSGGVNNEQFF
cdr3_nt: TGTGCCAGCAGTTTTTTGAGCGGGGGGGTGAACAATGAGCAGTTCTTC
d_call: TRBD2
clone_size: NA
cdr3_length: 16
v_call: TRBV2
j_call: TRBJ2-1

cdr3_aa: CASSPPSGSRSYNEQFF
cdr3_nt: TGTGCCAGCAGTCCGCCTAGCGGGAGTAGGTCCTACAATGAGCAGTTCTTC
d_call: TRBD2
clone_size: NA
cdr3_length: 17
v_call: TRBV27
j_call: TRBJ2-1

cdr3_aa: CSASVSYEQYF
cdr3_nt: TGCAGCGCCTCGGTCAGTTACGAGCAGTACTTC
d_call: NA
clone_size: NA
cdr3_length: 11
v_call: TRBV29-1
j_call: TRBJ2-7

cdr3_aa: CASSRTWVGGETQYF
cdr3_nt: TGCGCCAGCAGCCGAACCTGGGTGGGAGGAGAGACCCAGTACTTC
d_call: NA
clone_size: few
cdr3_length: 15
v_call: TRBV4-3
j_call: TRBJ2-5

cdr3_aa: CASSLASSGDTQYF
cdr3_nt: TGTGCTAGCAGCTTAGCTTCGTCAGGAGATACGCAGTATTTT
d_call: NA
clone_size: few
cdr3_length: 14
v_call: TRBV7-7
j_call: TRBJ2-3

cdr3_aa: CASSGRDRGRGTEAFF
cdr3_nt: TGTGCCAGCAGCGGACGGGACAGGGGGCGCGGCACTGAAGCTTTCTTT
d_call: TRBD1
clone_size: NA
cdr3_length: 16
v_call: TRBV9
j_call: TRBJ1-1

cdr3_aa: CASSPGGIRGNTEAFF
cdr3_nt: TGCGCCAGCAGCCCCGGCGGGATAAGGGGGAACACTGAAGCTTTCTTT
d_call: NA
clone_size: few
cdr3_length: 16
v_call: TRBV5-1
j_call: TRBJ1-1

cdr3_aa: CASEAPRLRGEDGYTF
cdr3_nt: TGTGCCAGCGAGGCCCCGAGGCTCAGGGGTGAGGATGGCTACACCTTC
d_call: NA
clone_size: NA
cdr3_length: 16
v_call: TRBV2
j_call: TRBJ1-2

cdr3_aa: CSAPGQTSGGNQPQHF
cdr3_nt: TGCAGTGCCCCGGGACAGACCTCCGGCGGCAATCAGCCCCAGCATTTT
d_call: TRBD1
clone_size: NA
cdr3_length: 16
v_call: TRBV20-1
j_call: TRBJ1-5

cdr3_aa: CASQTGVNSPLHF
cdr3_nt: TGTGCCAGCCAAACCGGAGTAAATTCACCCCTCCACTTT
d_call: NA
clone_size: few
cdr3_length: 13
v_call: TRBV11-2
j_call: TRBJ1-6

cdr3_aa: CASSQEGRYPYNEQFF
cdr3_nt: TGCGCCAGCAGCCAAGAAGGACGTTACCCCTACAATGAGCAGTTCTTC
d_call: NA
clone_size: NA
cdr3_length: 16
v_call: TRBV4-3
j_call: TRBJ2-1

cdr3_aa: CASSPTLGQSSYEQYF
cdr3_nt: TGTGCCAGCAGCCCGACGTTGGGACAGAGCTCCTACGAGCAGTACTTC
d_call: TRBD1
clone_size: NA
cdr3_length: 16
v_call: TRBV11-2
j_call: TRBJ2-7

cdr3_aa: CASSSLTGENIQYF
cdr3_nt: TGCGCCAGCAGCTCCCTGACAGGAGAAAACATTCAGTACTTC
d_call: NA
clone_size: NA
cdr3_length: 14
v_call: TRBV5-1
j_call: TRBJ2-4

cdr3_aa: CVSSPGTSAGHEQYF
cdr3_nt: TGTGTCAGCAGTCCAGGGACCAGCGCCGGCCACGAGCAGTACTTC
d_call: NA
clone_size: NA
cdr3_length: 15
v_call: TRBV12-3/TRBV12-4
j_call: TRBJ2-7

cdr3_aa: CASSLRTRDGYTF
cdr3_nt: TGTGCCAGCAGTTTGAGGACGAGAGATGGCTACACCTTC
d_call: NA
clone_size: few
cdr3_length: 13
v_call: TRBV12-3/TRBV12-4
j_call: TRBJ1-2

cdr3_aa: CSALRTSGSYEQYF
cdr3_nt: TGCAGTGCTCTGCGGACTAGCGGGAGCTACGAGCAGTACTTC
d_call: TRBD2
clone_size: few
cdr3_length: 14
v_call: TRBV20-1
j_call: TRBJ2-7